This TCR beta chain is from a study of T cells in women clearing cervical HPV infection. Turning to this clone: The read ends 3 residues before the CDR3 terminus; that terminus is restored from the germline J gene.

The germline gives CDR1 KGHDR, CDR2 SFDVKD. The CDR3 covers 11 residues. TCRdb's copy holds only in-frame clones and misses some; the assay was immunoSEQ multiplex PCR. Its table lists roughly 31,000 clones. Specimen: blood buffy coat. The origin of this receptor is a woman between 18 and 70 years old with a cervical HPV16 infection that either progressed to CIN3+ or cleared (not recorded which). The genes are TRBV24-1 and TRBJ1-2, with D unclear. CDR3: CATETSSGYTF. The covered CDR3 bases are TGTGCCACCGAAACTTCATCCGGC.